The 10 T cell receptor beta chains presented below share a single source sample, sequenced in a study of shared clonotypes between healthy human individuals. Method: immunoSEQ multiplex PCR; TCRdb's copy keeps in-frame clones and lacks some. The sample records around 2.5 million clones, roughly 93% being singletons. The specimen sequenced was naive CD4+ T cells from PBMCs. As to subset: CD45RA+ positively selected. Source of these receptors: a man aged 18 to 29 in good health. Some clones in this sample may be carry-over from other donors' samples.

V usage is TRBV6-5 and J usage is TRBJ2-1; TRBD1 or TRBD2 may be the D gene (5 bases each). CDR1 is MNHEY, CDR2 SVGAGI, per germline. V was pared by 8 bases and J by 6 bases, with 20 bases between. This CDR3 contains 15 residues. The CDR3 DNA reads TGTGCCAGCTTCGTCCGGGACCAGAGGGTCAATGAGCAGTTCTTC. Protein sequence: CASFVRDQRVNEQFF.

J is TRBJ2-1 and V is TRBV5-1, with 7 positions matching TRBD2. J was trimmed by 0 bases and V by 4 bases; bases with no gene match: 7. CDR3 length: 16 residues. Germline CDR1 and CDR2: SGHRS and YFSETQ. The CDR3 DNA reads as TGCGCCAGCAGCCCGCTAGCGGATAGCTCCTACAATGAGCAGTTCTTC. Protein: CASSPLADSSYNEQFF.

V is TRBV27 and J is TRBJ2-2, with 7 bases aligning to TRBD2. Germline V gene sequence: CDR1 MNHEY, CDR2 SMNVEV (reference sequence). The J segment lost 7 bases and the V segment lost 2 bases, leaving 10 bases of the junction unmatched. CDR3 length equals 16 residues. The CDR3 DNA reads TGTGCCAGCAGTTTACGCCCGGGGGGAGCGGTCGGGGAGCTGTTTTTT. Encoded protein: CASSLRPGGAVGELFF.

The chain has TRBV4-2 and TRBJ1-4; no clear D gene. This CDR3 spans 15 amino acids. Germline CDR1 reads LGHNA; CDR2 reads YNFKEQ. Trimming took off 4 bases at V and 0 bases at J, with 9 bases between the two ends. CDR3 loop: CASSRSTTTNEKLFF. CDR3 DNA sequence: TGTGCCAGCAGCCGCAGCACTACAACTAATGAAAAACTGTTTTTT.

CDR3 loop: CASSGGQGDEQYF. CDR3 bases: TGCGCCAGCAGCGGGGGACAGGGAGACGAGCAGTACTTC. The chain links TRBV5-1 to TRBJ2-7; 9 bases are a match to TRBD1. V was pared by 4 bases and J by 5 bases, with 4 bases of the junction left unmatched. The germline V gene encodes CDR1 SGHRS and CDR2 YFSETQ. There are 13 residues in the CDR3. The full variable domain, with the rest looked up from reference TRBV5-1 and TRBJ2-7, is KAGVTQTPRYLIKTRGQQVTLSCSPISGHRSVSWYQQTPGQGLQFLFEYFSETQRNKGNFPGRFSGRQFSNSRSEMNVSTLELGDSALYLCASSGGQGDEQYFGPGTRLTVT.

The chain has TRBV7-2 and TRBJ2-7, with D maybe TRBD2 (5 bases). Trimming took off 3 bases at V and 1 base at J, with 13 bases between the two ends. The CDR3 covers 15 residues. Germline loops: CDR1 SGHTA, CDR2 FQGNSA. Here the CDR3 reads CASSLRAAESYEQYF. CDR3 DNA: TGTGCCAGCAGCTTGCGGGCGGCAGAATCCTACGAGCAGTACTTC.

The rearrangement joins TRBV28 to TRBJ1-5; tentatively, D is TRBD1 (6 bases). The CDR3 loop spans 14 amino acids. V lost 6 bases and J 6 bases, leaving 15 bases between the germline ends. The V gene's germline CDR1 is MDHEN and CDR2 SYDVKM. CDR3 sequence: CASSKGGGGQPQHF. DNA for the CDR3: TGTGCCAGCAGCAAGGGTGGGGGCGGTCAGCCCCAGCATTTT.

The chain is built from TRBV5-1 and TRBJ2-7, with D tentatively TRBD1 (5 bases). The CDR3 is 14 amino acids. The V gene lost 0 bases and the J gene lost 2 bases, with 9 bases spanning the gap. The V gene's germline CDR1 is SGHRS and CDR2 YFSETQ. The DNA for the CDR3 is TGCGCCAGCAGCTTGGACAGGTCTACCTACGAGCAGTACTTC. This gives the protein CASSLDRSTYEQYF. Full variable domain (rest looked up from reference TRBV5-1 and TRBJ2-7): KAGVTQTPRYLIKTRGQQVTLSCSPISGHRSVSWYQQTPGQGLQFLFEYFSETQRNKGNFPGRFSGRQFSNSRSEMNVSTLELGDSALYLCASSLDRSTYEQYFGPGTRLTVT.

This chain uses TRBV7-8 with TRBJ2-3; maybe TRBD2 (5 bases). This CDR3 contains 18 residues. Between the trimmed V and J ends, which lost 1 base and 3 bases, there was a span of 20 bases. The germline V gene has CDR1 SGHVS and CDR2 FQNEAQ. CDR3 amino acids: CASSLVSSSQLGTDTQYF. The CDR3 DNA reads as TGTGCCAGCAGCTTAGTTTCCTCTAGCCAGCTGGGGACAGATACGCAGTATTTT.

V usage is TRBV11-2 and J usage is TRBJ2-1, with TRBD2 identical over 10 bases. The CDR3 contains 18 residues. CDR1 is SGHAT and CDR2 is FQNNGV in the germline V gene. Trimming at V came to 3 bases and at J to 4 bases, leaving 12 bases not matched to a gene. The CDR3 nucleotides read TGTGCCAGCAGCTTGGCACTAGCGGGACCCAAACTGTACAATGAGCAGTTCTTC. Amino acid sequence: CASSLALAGPKLYNEQFF.